This record looks at one TCR beta chain sequence and its context. The antigen remains undetermined. Expansion of antigen-specific CD4+ T cells with viral peptide pools was carried out by the ViraFEST assay before sequencing. Following culture for approximately ten days, CD4+ T cells were isolated. PCR showed that the person got SARS-CoV-2 infection at some point between March and December 2020. Two doses of either BNT162b2 or mRNA-1273 were given to each participant. Every well housed two million PBMC, which grew in culture alongside 10 IU/ml IL-2 and around 10 ug/ml peptides. This table comes from immunoSEQ multiplex PCR, and its TCRdb copy is limited to in-frame clones, with some not included. The table has about 15,000 clones, over 70% seen once. The data were taken from a study of vaccination effects on CD4 cells after COVID-19. Study background: Samples taken from a few convalescent patients early and late after vaccination were obtained. Post-vaccine samples followed the second dose by a median of 72 days.

Study-level findings and limits: In convalescents, spike-reactive clones (those seen post-vaccine) were mainly new vaccine-induced clones.

The material was CD4+ T cells from PBMCs cultured with HCoV-NL63 spike peptides, obtained after COVID-19 vaccination. The source of this sequence is a human donor who had a prior SARS-CoV-2 infection.

The CDR3 nucleotides read TGCGCCAGCAGCCTAGGGGACAGTCGGTACGAGCAGTACTTC. It is translated as CASSLGDSRYEQYF. The V and J genes are TRBV5-1 and TRBJ2-7; 7 nucleotides line up with TRBD1. The CDR3 consists of 14 residues. The V segment lost 4 bases and the J segment 4 bases; nucleotides outside the gene matches: 8. Germline CDR1 reads SGHRS; CDR2 reads YFSETQ.